One and the same sample provided the 27 T cell receptor beta chains below, sequenced in a study of human T cells and chemical hapten exposure. TCRdb redid the calling of the RACE reads with MiXCR, one entry per CDR3 protein. The data hold about 190,000 distinct CDR3 sequences, with around 25% observed a single time. Noted time point: patch test 3, about 24 weeks after DPC sensitization. Documented treatment: therapeutic diphenylcyclopropenone sensitization with weekly scalp DPC. Sequencing used whole blood, obtained in connection with sensitization to the hapten diphenylcyclopropenone (DPC). The receptors stem from a woman between 35 and 50 years old with alopecia areata. Some clones in this sample may be carry-over from other donors' samples.

This clonotype was seen a handful of times. The V gene is TRBV20-1, the J gene TRBJ1-5; TRBD1 matches 7 bases. From germline, CDR1 is DFQATT and CDR2 SNEGSKA (reference sequence). There are 16 residues in the CDR3. Trimming at V came to 0 bases and at J to 4 bases, leaving 9 bases not matched to a gene. Here the CDR3 reads CSAREQQGNRNQPQHF. DNA for the CDR3: TGCAGTGCTAGAGAACAACAGGGGAACAGGAATCAGCCCCAGCATTTT.

The V and J genes are TRBV15 and TRBJ2-7; TRBD1 aligns across 7 bases. This CDR3 comprises 15 residues. Germline CDR1 is LNHNV and CDR2 is YYDKDF (reference sequence). The V segment lost 0 bases and the J segment 6 bases; nucleotides outside the gene matches: 8. The CDR3 DNA reads TGTGCCACCAGCAGAGATCTGAAACAGGGGTCCGAGCAGTACTTC. Protein sequence: CATSRDLKQGSEQYF.

This chain joins TRBV11-2 and TRBJ2-3; D is perhaps TRBD1 (8 bases). Germline V gene lookup returns CDR1 SGHAT and CDR2 FQNNGV. The CDR3 is made up of 18 amino acids. Between the trimmed V and J ends, which lost 5 bases and 0 bases, there was a span of 21 bases. The CDR3 region is CASSLPGGGQASTDTQYF. Written as DNA, the CDR3 is TGTGCCAGCAGCCTCCCAGGGGGGGGACAGGCTAGCACAGATACGCAGTATTTT.

This clonotype was seen a handful of times. The chain combines TRBV12-3 or TRBV12-4 with TRBJ2-1, with 10 bases fitting TRBD2. This CDR3 has 15 amino acids. V was pared by 7 bases and J by 4 bases, with 7 bases of the junction left unmatched. The CDR3 DNA reads TGTGCCAGCACTGAAACTAGCGGGACTTACAATGAGCAGTTCTTC. As protein: CASTETSGTYNEQFF.

This clonotype has a handful of counts. The chain recombines TRBV7-6 with TRBJ2-5, with D unclear. Germline V gene data show CDR1 as SGHVS and CDR2 as FNYEAQ. V dropped 2 bases and J dropped 2 bases, with 15 bases sitting between them. The CDR3 spans 16 residues. DNA of the CDR3: TGTGCCAGCAGCTTAAATACCCGAAGCGCTCAAGAGACCCAGTACTTC. As protein: CASSLNTRSAQETQYF.

This chain links TRBV6-2 or TRBV6-3 with TRBJ2-5, with D uncertain. Germline loops: CDR1 MNHEY, CDR2 SVGEGT. Trimming stripped 1 base from V and 2 bases from J, with 5 bases between. CDR3 length: 13 residues. The CDR3 region is CASSYWDQETQYF. The CDR3 nucleotides are TGTGCCAGCAGTTACTGGGATCAAGAGACCCAGTACTTC.

The chain has TRBV4-3 and TRBJ2-1, with 7 bases identical to TRBD1. V shed 0 bases and J 5 bases; nucleotides not matched to a gene: 10. Germline-derived CDR1 and CDR2 are LGHNA and YSLEER. The CDR3 contains 17 residues. This CDR3 reads CASSQDQMSGGHNEQFF. The CDR3, as DNA: TGCGCCAGCAGCCAAGATCAAATGTCAGGGGGTCACAATGAGCAGTTCTTC.

V gene TRBV3-1 combines with J gene TRBJ2-6, with TRBD1 as a possible D gene (5 bases). The CDR3 loop spans 15 amino acids. V lost 1 base, J lost 4 bases, and 8 bases lay in between. From germline, CDR1 is LGHDT and CDR2 YNNKEL (reference sequence). CDR3 bases: TGTGCCAGCAGCCAAGTGGCAGGGGGGGCCAACGTCCTGACTTTC. Protein sequence: CASSQVAGGANVLTF.

The V and J genes are TRBV6-5 and TRBJ2-1, with 11 positions matching TRBD2. CDR1 and CDR2 from the germline V gene are MNHEY and SVGAGI. The J segment lost 7 bases and the V segment lost 4 bases, leaving 3 bases of the junction unmatched. CDR3 length: 14 amino acids. CDR3 loop: CASSFGTSGNEQFF. As DNA, the CDR3 is TGTGCCAGCAGTTTCGGGACTAGCGGAAATGAGCAGTTCTTC.

The gene calls are TRBV15 and TRBJ2-5, with 7 bases fitting TRBD2. Germline V gene sequence: CDR1 LNHNV, CDR2 YYDKDF (reference sequence). Germline trimming cut 1 base from V and 4 bases from J; bases unmatched to any gene: 6. The CDR3 sequence is 15 residues long. This chain's CDR3 is CATSRVAGESETQYF. The CDR3 coding sequence is TGTGCCACCAGCAGAGTGGCGGGAGAGTCAGAGACCCAGTACTTC.

This clonotype occurred a few times. J is TRBJ1-1 and V is TRBV4-1; 9 nucleotides line up with TRBD1. This CDR3 has 19 amino acids. The V gene end was trimmed by 4 bases and the J gene end by 0 bases; junction bases not matched to a gene: 15. Germline lookup yields CDR1 MGHRA and CDR2 YSYEKL. CDR3 sequence (DNA): TGCGCCAGCAGCCCTAAGGGGACCGGGACAGGGAGCATGAACACTGAAGCTTTCTTT. Encoded protein: CASSPKGTGTGSMNTEAFF.

A few counts support this clonotype. The chain carries TRBV4-2 and TRBJ2-2; 11 bases fit TRBD2. The CDR3 consists of 15 residues. V lost 6 bases, J lost 3 bases, and 3 bases stayed unmatched. Germline CDR1 reads LGHNA; CDR2 reads YNFKEQ. The DNA for the CDR3 is TGTGCCAGCAGAGAGGGACTAGCGGACACCGGGGAGCTGTTTTTT. Protein sequence: CASREGLADTGELFF.

V usage is TRBV7-9 and J usage is TRBJ1-1; tentative D call: TRBD1 (5 bases). CDR1 is SEHNR, CDR2 FQNEAQ, per germline (reference sequence). The ends were cut back, 2 bases at V and 5 bases at J, with 12 bases in the middle. The CDR3 spans 14 residues. The CDR3 DNA reads TGTGCCAGCAGCTTAAGTCAGGGAGGGACTGAAGCTTTCTTT. It encodes CASSLSQGGTEAFF.

The chain has TRBV28 and TRBJ1-1; weak D call: TRBD1 (5 bases). Germline V lookup: CDR1 MDHEN, CDR2 SYDVKM. The CDR3 runs 13 residues. Deletions cut 3 bases from V and 5 bases from J, with 10 bases between. The CDR3: CASSLPGGTEAFF. In DNA, the CDR3 is TGTGCCAGCAGTTTGCCGGGGGGGACTGAAGCTTTCTTT.

This chain uses TRBV7-9 with TRBJ1-1, with D unclear. The CDR3 consists of 14 residues. Trimming stripped 2 bases from V and 4 bases from J, with 11 bases between. Germline values: CDR1 SEHNR, CDR2 FQNEAQ (reference sequence). This chain's CDR3 is CASSLRRGSTEAFF. The CDR3 DNA follows: TGTGCCAGCAGCTTAAGACGAGGGAGCACTGAAGCTTTCTTT. Full variable domain (remainder filled in from reference TRBV7-9 and TRBJ1-1): DTGVSQNPRHKITKRGQNVTFRCDPISEHNRLYWYRQTLGQGPEFLTYFQNEAQLEKSRLLSDRFSAERPKGSFSTLEIQRTEQGDSAMYLCASSLRRGSTEAFFGQGTRLTVV.

The table lists this clonotype with a few counts. The chain employs TRBV6-1 and TRBJ1-2; a possible D gene is TRBD1 (6 bases). V dropped 8 bases and J dropped 3 bases, with 10 bases sitting between them. The CDR3 contains 12 residues. The germline CDR1 and CDR2 sequences are MNHNS and SASEGT. CDR3 sequence (DNA): TGTGCCAGCCAGGAGGGGGACTATGGCTACACCTTC. Encoded protein: CASQEGDYGYTF.

This clonotype has just a few counts. The chain carries TRBV20-1 and TRBJ1-6; a possible D gene is TRBD1 (5 bases). The V and J ends lost 0 bases and 8 bases respectively, with 14 bases between them. Germline-derived CDR1 and CDR2 are DFQATT and SNEGSKA (reference sequence). The CDR3 is 15 amino acids. CDR3 loop: CSARDTGLGHSPLHF. For the CDR3, the DNA is TGCAGTGCTAGAGATACCGGGTTGGGGCATTCACCCCTCCACTTT.

This sequence joins TRBV30 and TRBJ2-1, with D tentatively TRBD1 (7 bases). In germline, CDR1 is GTSNPN, CDR2 SVGIG (reference sequence). The germline V and J ends were trimmed by 4 bases and 13 bases, with 14 bases remaining between them. The length of the CDR3 is 11 residues. The CDR3 sequence: CAWIGGGRQFF. For the CDR3, the DNA is TGTGCCTGGATAGGAGGGGGCCGACAGTTCTTC.

There are a few counts of this clonotype. This sequence joins TRBV5-1 and TRBJ2-5, with 7 bases aligning to TRBD1. Germline trimming cut 5 bases from V and 0 bases from J; bases unmatched to any gene: 4. The CDR3 totals 14 residues. CDR1 is SGHRS, CDR2 YFSETQ, per germline. As DNA, the CDR3 is TGCGCCAGCAGAACGGACAGGAACCAAGAGACCCAGTACTTC. Protein sequence: CASRTDRNQETQYF.

The chain has TRBV5-1 and TRBJ2-1; TRBD1 is a possible D gene (5 bases). Germline lookup yields CDR1 SGHRS and CDR2 YFSETQ. The CDR3 has 17 amino acids. V lost 4 bases, J lost 0 bases, and 17 bases lay in between. CDR3 protein: CASSPARAQSSYNEQFF. CDR3 bases: TGCGCCAGCAGCCCAGCCAGGGCACAGAGCTCCTACAATGAGCAGTTCTTC.

V gene TRBV9 combines with J gene TRBJ2-7; TRBD2 might be the D (5 bases). This CDR3 contains 14 residues. Trimming cost V 1 base and J 5 bases, with 13 bases left between them. CDR1 and CDR2 from the germline V gene are SGDLS and YYNGEE. The CDR3 is CASSVSPGNHEQYF. The CDR3 DNA follows: TGTGCCAGCAGCGTAAGCCCGGGGAATCACGAGCAGTACTTC.

This rearrangement joins TRBV24-1 to TRBJ1-3; D is undetermined. V gave up 0 bases and J gave up 8 bases, with 7 bases separating them. The germline gives CDR1 KGHDR, CDR2 SFDVKD. The length of the CDR3 is 13 residues. The CDR3 loop reads CATSDLSADTIYF. DNA of the CDR3: TGTGCCACCAGTGATTTGTCAGCGGACACCATATATTTT.

The V and J genes are TRBV28 and TRBJ2-1; D possibly uses TRBD1 or TRBD2 (5 bases each). Trimming took off 2 bases at V and 8 bases at J, with 16 bases between the two ends. Germline V gene lookup returns CDR1 MDHEN and CDR2 SYDVKM. The CDR3 sequence is 15 residues long. This CDR3 is CASSLVGVRGDEQFF. The CDR3 nucleotides read TGTGCCAGCAGTTTAGTCGGGGTTAGGGGTGATGAGCAGTTCTTC. The complete variable domain, with remaining parts taken from reference TRBV28 and TRBJ2-1, reads DVKVTQSSRYLVKRTGEKVFLECVQDMDHENMFWYRQDPGLGLRLIYFSYDVKMKEKGDIPEGYSVSREKKERFSLILESASTNQTSMYLCASSLVGVRGDEQFFGPGTRLTVL.

The J gene is TRBJ1-1, the V gene TRBV10-3; TRBD1 might be the D (5 bases). This CDR3 has 13 amino acids. Germline V CDR1 and CDR2: ENHRY, SYGVKD. The CDR3 sequence is CVTRWRGSTEAFF. CDR3 nucleotides: TGTGTCACCCGCTGGCGGGGGAGTACTGAAGCTTTCTTT.

There are many counts of this clonotype. The chain has TRBV29-1 and TRBJ2-7, with no clear D. V dropped 4 bases and J dropped 0 bases, with 7 bases sitting between them. This CDR3 region has 12 residues. Germline V CDR1 and CDR2: SQVTM, ANQGSEA. The CDR3: CSVVVDSYEQYF. The CDR3 DNA reads TGCAGCGTTGTTGTAGACTCCTACGAGCAGTACTTC.

There are a few counts of this clonotype. V gene TRBV9 combines with J gene TRBJ2-7; 14 bases are a match to TRBD2. Germline CDR1 reads SGDLS; CDR2 reads YYNGEE. J lost 2 bases, V lost 0 bases, and 7 bases had no gene match. The CDR3 runs to 18 residues. The CDR3, as DNA: TGTGCCAGCAGCGTAGATGGCGGACTAGCGGGAGGTACCTACGAGCAGTACTTC. Translating it yields CASSVDGGLAGGTYEQYF.

This clonotype was seen a few times. The chain has TRBV6-2 or TRBV6-3 and TRBJ2-1; 12 bases fit TRBD1. The CDR3 has 15 amino acids. The germline V gene encodes CDR1 MNHEY and CDR2 SVGEGT. J lost 8 bases, V lost 2 bases, and 4 bases had no gene match. The CDR3 nucleotides read TGTGCCAGCAGTTACGGGACAGGGGGCAACGATGAGCAGTTCTTC. Protein product: CASSYGTGGNDEQFF.